This T cell receptor beta chain was found in a study of cytomegalovirus exposure and HLA in healthy donors. This clone was observed a handful of times. PCR was performed using 60 Vbeta and 13 Jbeta primers. The method was immunoSEQ multiplex PCR; TCRdb's version includes in-frame clones alone and lacks a portion of them. The table includes tens of thousands of clones, roughly 88% detected once. J was trimmed by 11 bases and V by 4 bases; bases with no gene match: 8. This CDR3 comprises 12 residues. Looked up from germline, CDR1 is SGHNT and CDR2 is YYREEE (reference sequence). The rearrangement uses TRBV5-4 and TRBJ1-1; TRBD1 matches 7 bases. This clonotype was sampled from a man in his 70s in good health and CMV-seropositive. The sequenced material came from PBMCs. CDR3 residues: CASSPIGGQAFF. CDR3 nucleotide sequence: TGTGCCAGCAGCCCGATAGGGGGCCAGGCTTTCTTT.